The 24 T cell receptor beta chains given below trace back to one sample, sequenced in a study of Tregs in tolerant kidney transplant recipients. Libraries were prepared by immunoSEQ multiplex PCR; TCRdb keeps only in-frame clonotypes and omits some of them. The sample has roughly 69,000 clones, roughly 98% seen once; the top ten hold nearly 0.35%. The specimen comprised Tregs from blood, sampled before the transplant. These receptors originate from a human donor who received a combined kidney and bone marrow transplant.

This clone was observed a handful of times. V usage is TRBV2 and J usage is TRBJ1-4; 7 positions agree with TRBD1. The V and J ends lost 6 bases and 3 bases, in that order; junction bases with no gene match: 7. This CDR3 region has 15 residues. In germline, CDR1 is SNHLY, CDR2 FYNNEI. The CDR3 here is CASRETGKANEKLFF. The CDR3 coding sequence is TGTGCCAGCAGGGAGACAGGGAAGGCTAATGAAAAACTGTTTTTT. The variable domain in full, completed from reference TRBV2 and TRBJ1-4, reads EPEVTQTPSHQVTQMGQEVILRCVPISNHLYFYWYRQILGQKVEFLVSFYNNEISEKSEIFDDQFSVERPDGSNFTLKIRSTKLEDSAMYFCASRETGKANEKLFFGSGTQLSVL.

This chain's CDR3 is CASSPRQLLYSNQPQHF. CDR3 DNA sequence: TGTGCCAGCAGCCCCAGACAGCTACTATATAGCAATCAGCCCCAGCATTTT. The rearrangement joins TRBV11-3 to TRBJ1-5; D perhaps matches TRBD1 (5 bases). CDR1 SGHNT and CDR2 YENEEA come from the germline V gene. V was trimmed by 5 bases and J by 0 bases, leaving 17 bases between them. CDR3 length: 17 residues.

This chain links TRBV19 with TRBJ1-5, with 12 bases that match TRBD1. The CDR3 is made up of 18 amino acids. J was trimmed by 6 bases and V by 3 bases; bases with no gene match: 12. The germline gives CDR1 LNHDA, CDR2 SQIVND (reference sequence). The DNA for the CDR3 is TGTGCCAGTAGTATGAGGTGGGACAGGGGGCGCGGCGGTCAGCCCCAGCATTTT. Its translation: CASSMRWDRGRGGQPQHF.

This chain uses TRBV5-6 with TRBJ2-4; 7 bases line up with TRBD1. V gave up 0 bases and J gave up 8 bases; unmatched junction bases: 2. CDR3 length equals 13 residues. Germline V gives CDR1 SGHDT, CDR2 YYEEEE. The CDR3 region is CASSLVGGDIQYF. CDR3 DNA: TGTGCCAGCAGCTTGGTAGGGGGCGACATTCAGTACTTC.

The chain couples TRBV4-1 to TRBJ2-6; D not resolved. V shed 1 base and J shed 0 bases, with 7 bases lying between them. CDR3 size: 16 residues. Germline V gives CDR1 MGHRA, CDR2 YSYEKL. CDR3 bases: TGCGCCAGCAGCCAAGCCTCCGTCTCTGGGGCCAACGTCCTGACTTTC. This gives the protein CASSQASVSGANVLTF.

The CDR3 is CASSLAMGGRIDTQYF. The CDR3 coding sequence is TGTGCCAGCAGCCTTGCCATGGGGGGGCGCATAGATACGCAGTATTTT. This rearrangement joins TRBV28 to TRBJ2-3; D possibly corresponds to TRBD2 (7 bases). Trimming stripped 6 bases from V and 5 bases from J, with 21 bases between. From germline, CDR1 is MDHEN and CDR2 SYDVKM. This CDR3 is built from 16 residues. Combining the CDR3 with reference TRBV28 and TRBJ2-3 gives the whole variable domain DVKVTQSSRYLVKRTGEKVFLECVQDMDHENMFWYRQDPGLGLRLIYFSYDVKMKEKGDIPEGYSVSREKKERFSLILESASTNQTSMYLCASSLAMGGRIDTQYFGPGTRLTVL.

CDR3 coding DNA: TGTGCCAGCAGTTACTCTGGCCTAGCGGGAAAGAATGAGCAGTTCTTC. Protein sequence: CASSYSGLAGKNEQFF. The chain has TRBV6-6 and TRBJ2-1, with TRBD2 matching over 9 bases. J gave up 7 bases and V 0 bases, and 7 bases lay outside the gene matches. The CDR3 is 16 amino acids. CDR1 MNHNY and CDR2 SVGAGI come from the germline V gene (reference sequence).

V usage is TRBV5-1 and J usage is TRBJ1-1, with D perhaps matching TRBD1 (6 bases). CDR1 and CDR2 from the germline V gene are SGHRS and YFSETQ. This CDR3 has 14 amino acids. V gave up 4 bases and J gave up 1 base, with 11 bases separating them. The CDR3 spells CASSRSDRNTEAFF. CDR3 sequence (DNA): TGCGCCAGCAGCAGATCGGACAGGAACACTGAAGCTTTCTTT.

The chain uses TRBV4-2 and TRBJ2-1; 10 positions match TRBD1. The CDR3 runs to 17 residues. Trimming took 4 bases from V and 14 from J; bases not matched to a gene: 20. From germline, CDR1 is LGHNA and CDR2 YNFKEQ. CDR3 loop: CASSPPRQGALAGGKFF. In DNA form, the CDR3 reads TGTGCCAGCAGCCCCCCCCGACAGGGGGCTCTGGCGGGGGGAAAGTTCTTC.

In nucleotides, the CDR3 is TGCGCCGCGAACTCTGGAAACACCATATATTTT. This encodes CAANSGNTIYF. The chain is built from TRBV10-2 and TRBJ1-3; D is ambiguous. Per germline, CDR1 WSHSY and CDR2 SAAADI. This CDR3 spans 11 amino acids. V was clipped by 11 bases and J by 0 bases, with 5 bases between them.

CDR3 amino acids: CASSVSGGYTEAFF. The CDR3, as DNA: TGTGCCAGCAGTGTATCAGGGGGCTACACTGAAGCTTTCTTT. This sequence joins TRBV6-1 and TRBJ1-1; the match to TRBD1 covers 8 bases. Germline lookup yields CDR1 MNHNS and CDR2 SASEGT. This CDR3 is built from 14 residues. The J segment lost 3 bases and the V segment lost 4 bases, leaving 4 bases of the junction unmatched.

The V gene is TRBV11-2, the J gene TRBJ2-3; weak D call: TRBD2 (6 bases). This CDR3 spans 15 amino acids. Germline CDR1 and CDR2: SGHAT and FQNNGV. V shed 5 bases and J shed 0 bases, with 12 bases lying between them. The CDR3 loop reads CASSPRSGSTDTQYF. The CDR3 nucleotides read TGTGCCAGCAGCCCCCGAAGCGGGAGCACAGATACGCAGTATTTT.

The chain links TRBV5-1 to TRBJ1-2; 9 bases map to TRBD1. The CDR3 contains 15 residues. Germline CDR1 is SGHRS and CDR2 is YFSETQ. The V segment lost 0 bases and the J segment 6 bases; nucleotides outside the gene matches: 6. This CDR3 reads CASSLARQGVDGYTF. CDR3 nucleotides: TGCGCCAGCAGCTTGGCCAGACAGGGGGTGGATGGCTACACCTTC.

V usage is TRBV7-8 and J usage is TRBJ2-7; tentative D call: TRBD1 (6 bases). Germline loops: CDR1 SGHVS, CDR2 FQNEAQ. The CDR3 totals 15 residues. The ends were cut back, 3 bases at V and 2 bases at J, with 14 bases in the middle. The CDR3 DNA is TGTGCCAGCAGCTTTAGGCAGGGGCACACCTACGAGCAGTACTTC. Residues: CASSFRQGHTYEQYF.

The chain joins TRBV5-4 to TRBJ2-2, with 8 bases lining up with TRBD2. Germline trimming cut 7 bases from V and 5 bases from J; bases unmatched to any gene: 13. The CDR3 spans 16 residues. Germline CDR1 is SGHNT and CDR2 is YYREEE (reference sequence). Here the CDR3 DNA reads TGTGCCAGCGGAAGCGGGAGAGTCGGGGGAACCGGGGAGCTGTTTTTT. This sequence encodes CASGSGRVGGTGELFF.

CDR3 sequence: CASSLVRGQSKNIQYF. CDR3 DNA sequence: TGTGCCAGCAGCTTAGTAAGGGGACAGTCCAAAAACATTCAGTACTTC. The chain carries TRBV7-9 and TRBJ2-4; 7 bases are a match to TRBD1. The ends lost 1 base at V and 2 bases at J; junction bases unmatched: 5. Germline values: CDR1 SEHNR, CDR2 FQNEAQ (reference sequence). This CDR3 is 16 amino acids long.

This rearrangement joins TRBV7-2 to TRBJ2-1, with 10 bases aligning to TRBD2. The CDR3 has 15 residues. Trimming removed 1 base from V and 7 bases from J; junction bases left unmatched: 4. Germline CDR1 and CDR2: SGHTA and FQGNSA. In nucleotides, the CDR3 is TGTGCCAGCAGCTTAGAAGCGGGAGGGGTAAATGAGCAGTTCTTC. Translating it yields CASSLEAGGVNEQFF.

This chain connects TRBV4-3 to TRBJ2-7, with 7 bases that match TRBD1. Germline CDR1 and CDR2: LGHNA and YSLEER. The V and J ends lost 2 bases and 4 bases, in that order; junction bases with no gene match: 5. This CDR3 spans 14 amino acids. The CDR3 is CASSQSTGVYEQYF. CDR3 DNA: TGCGCCAGCAGCCAATCCACAGGGGTGTACGAGCAGTACTTC.

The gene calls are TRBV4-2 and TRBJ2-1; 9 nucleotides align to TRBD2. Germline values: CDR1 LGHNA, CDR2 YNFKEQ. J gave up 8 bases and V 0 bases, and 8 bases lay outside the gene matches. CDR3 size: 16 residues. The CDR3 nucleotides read TGTGCCAGCAGCCAAGATTTAGCGGGAGTAGGGGATGAGCAGTTCTTC. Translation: CASSQDLAGVGDEQFF.

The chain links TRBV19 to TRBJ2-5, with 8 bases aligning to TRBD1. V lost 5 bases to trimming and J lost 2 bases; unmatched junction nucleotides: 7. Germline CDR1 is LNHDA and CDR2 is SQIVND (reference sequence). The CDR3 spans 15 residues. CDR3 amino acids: CASSFRTGRQETQYF. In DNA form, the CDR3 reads TGTGCCAGTAGTTTCCGGACAGGGAGGCAAGAGACCCAGTACTTC. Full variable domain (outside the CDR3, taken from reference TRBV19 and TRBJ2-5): DGGITQSPKYLFRKEGQNVTLSCEQNLNHDAMYWYRQDPGQGLRLIYYSQIVNDFQKGDIAEGYSVSREKKESFPLTVTSAQKNPTAFYLCASSFRTGRQETQYFGPGTRLLVL.

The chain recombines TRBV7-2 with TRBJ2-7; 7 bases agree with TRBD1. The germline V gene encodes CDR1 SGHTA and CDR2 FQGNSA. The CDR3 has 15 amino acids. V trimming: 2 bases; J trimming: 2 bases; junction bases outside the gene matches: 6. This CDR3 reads CASSLRTGSAYEQYF. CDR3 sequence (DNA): TGTGCCAGCAGCTTAAGGACAGGATCAGCCTACGAGCAGTACTTC.

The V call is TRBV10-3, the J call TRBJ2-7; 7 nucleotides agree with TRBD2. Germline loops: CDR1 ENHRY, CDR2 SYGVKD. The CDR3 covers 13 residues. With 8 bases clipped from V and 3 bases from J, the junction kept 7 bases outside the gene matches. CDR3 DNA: TGTGCCATCGCGGGGCTAGCGGACTACGAGCAGTACTTC. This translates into CAIAGLADYEQYF.

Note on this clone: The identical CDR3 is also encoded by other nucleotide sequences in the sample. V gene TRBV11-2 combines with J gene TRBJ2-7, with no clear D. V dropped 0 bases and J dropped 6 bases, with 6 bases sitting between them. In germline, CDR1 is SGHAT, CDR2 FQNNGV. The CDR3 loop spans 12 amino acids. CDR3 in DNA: TGTGCCAGCAGCTTAGATCGAGGCGAGCAGTACTTC. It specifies CASSLDRGEQYF.

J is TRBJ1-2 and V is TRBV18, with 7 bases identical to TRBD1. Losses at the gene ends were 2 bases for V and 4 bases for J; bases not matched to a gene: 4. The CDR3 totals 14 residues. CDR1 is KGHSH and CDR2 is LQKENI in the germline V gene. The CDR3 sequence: CASSPGDSSYGYTF. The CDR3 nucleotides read TGTGCCAGCTCACCAGGGGACAGCTCCTATGGCTACACCTTC.